The rows below give T cell receptor beta chains drawn from one sample of a study of early T cells in non-severe SARS-CoV-2 infection. A single record per CDR3 protein comes from TCRdb applying MiXCR to the 5' RACE reads. The profile covers around 77,000 distinct CDR3 sequences, with about 9.4% appearing a single time and 6.5% to 8.5% taken by the ten largest. The material was whole blood, obtained at baseline. The receptors shown here come from an adult who was a healthcare worker with PCR-confirmed SARS-CoV-2 infection or an uninfected control (not recorded which). Each CDR3 is given with its conserved first and last residue. Each record gives: V gene, D gene, J gene, clone size, CDR3 protein, CDR3 DNA. The D gene is left open where the match is weak. Clone size is not always given. Where it is, it says once, few, many or a class for expanded clones.

v_gene: TRBV27; d_gene: TRBD1; j_gene: TRBJ1-1; abundance: NA; CDR3aa: CASGPGQLTEAFF; CDR3nt: TGTGCCAGCGGGCCGGGACAGCTCACTGAAGCTTTCTTT
v_gene: TRBV6-5; d_gene: NA; j_gene: TRBJ2-5; abundance: few; CDR3aa: CASSYSAQETQYF; CDR3nt: TGTGCCAGCAGTTACTCGGCCCAAGAGACCCAGTACTTC
v_gene: TRBV5-4; d_gene: NA; j_gene: TRBJ2-3; abundance: few; CDR3aa: CASSLPGADTQYF; CDR3nt: TGTGCCAGCAGCTTACCAGGGGCAGATACGCAGTATTTT
v_gene: TRBV27; d_gene: NA; j_gene: TRBJ1-2; abundance: many; CDR3aa: CASSLSGSGDYGYTF; CDR3nt: TGTGCCAGCAGTTTATCAGGGTCAGGGGACTATGGCTACACCTTC
v_gene: TRBV12-3/TRBV12-4; d_gene: NA; j_gene: TRBJ1-5; abundance: many; CDR3aa: CASRQESPGSQPQHF; CDR3nt: TGTGCCAGCAGGCAGGAGTCGCCCGGGAGTCAGCCCCAGCATTTT
v_gene: TRBV19; d_gene: TRBD1; j_gene: TRBJ2-7; abundance: few; CDR3aa: CASSGTGYRHEQYF; CDR3nt: TGTGCCAGTAGTGGGACAGGTTACCGTCACGAGCAGTACTTC
v_gene: TRBV7-2; d_gene: NA; j_gene: TRBJ2-3; abundance: many; CDR3aa: CASSLSSDTQYF; CDR3nt: TGTGCCAGCAGCTTAAGTTCAGATACGCAGTATTTT
v_gene: TRBV10-1; d_gene: NA; j_gene: TRBJ2-3; abundance: NA; CDR3aa: CASSKGLAVDTQYF; CDR3nt: TGCGCCAGCAGCAAAGGGCTGGCGGTAGATACGCAGTATTTT
v_gene: TRBV7-8; d_gene: NA; j_gene: TRBJ2-3; abundance: NA; CDR3aa: CASSPYQPGESTDTQYF; CDR3nt: TGTGCCAGCAGCCCGTACCAACCAGGGGAAAGCACAGATACGCAGTATTTT
v_gene: TRBV7-9; d_gene: TRBD1; j_gene: TRBJ2-2; abundance: NA; CDR3aa: CASSSGTGMNTGELFF; CDR3nt: TGTGCCAGCAGCTCCGGGACAGGGATGAACACCGGGGAGCTGTTTTTT
v_gene: TRBV12-3/TRBV12-4; d_gene: TRBD1; j_gene: TRBJ1-1; abundance: few; CDR3aa: CASSLAGQGALGYAFF; CDR3nt: TGTGCCAGCAGTTTAGCGGGACAGGGTGCTTTAGGGTATGCTTTCTTT
v_gene: TRBV3-1; d_gene: NA; j_gene: TRBJ2-2; abundance: many; CDR3aa: CASSQVGGRYTGELFF; CDR3nt: TGTGCCAGCAGCCAAGTAGGGGGGCGGTACACCGGGGAGCTGTTTTTT
v_gene: TRBV30; d_gene: NA; j_gene: TRBJ1-1; abundance: few; CDR3aa: CAWAGQSNTEAFF; CDR3nt: TGTGCCTGGGCCGGACAGTCAAACACTGAAGCTTTCTTT
v_gene: TRBV5-1; d_gene: TRBD1; j_gene: TRBJ2-3; abundance: few; CDR3aa: CASSPGQGGRDTQYF; CDR3nt: TGCGCCAGCTCTCCGGGACAGGGGGGGAGAGATACGCAGTATTTT
v_gene: TRBV7-3; d_gene: NA; j_gene: TRBJ2-1; abundance: NA; CDR3aa: CASSSIRDLRFNEQFF; CDR3nt: TGTGCCAGCAGCTCAATCCGGGACTTGAGGTTCAATGAGCAGTTCTTC
v_gene: TRBV28; d_gene: NA; j_gene: TRBJ1-2; abundance: NA; CDR3aa: CASSPPGTNYGYTF; CDR3nt: TGTGCCAGCAGTCCCCCGGGGACAAACTATGGCTACACCTTC
v_gene: TRBV7-9; d_gene: TRBD2; j_gene: TRBJ2-7; abundance: NA; CDR3aa: CASSGWTSVLYEQYF; CDR3nt: TGTGCCAGCAGCGGATGGACTAGCGTACTCTACGAGCAGTACTTC
v_gene: TRBV9; d_gene: NA; j_gene: TRBJ1-5; abundance: few; CDR3aa: CASSVDDSQPQHF; CDR3nt: TGTGCCAGCAGCGTAGATGATAGCCAGCCCCAGCATTTT
v_gene: TRBV4-1; d_gene: NA; j_gene: TRBJ1-4; abundance: many; CDR3aa: CASSQVGATNEKLFF; CDR3nt: TGCGCCAGCAGCCAAGTGGGCGCAACTAATGAAAAACTGTTTTTT
v_gene: TRBV30; d_gene: NA; j_gene: TRBJ1-6; abundance: NA; CDR3aa: CAWSNSLAGPLHF; CDR3nt: TGTGCCTGGAGTAACTCCTTGGCGGGGCCCCTCCACTTT
v_gene: TRBV5-1; d_gene: NA; j_gene: TRBJ1-2; abundance: many; CDR3aa: CASSFTGGLNYGYTF; CDR3nt: TGCGCCAGCAGCTTCACGGGGGGCCTAAACTATGGCTACACCTTC
v_gene: TRBV7-8; d_gene: NA; j_gene: TRBJ2-7; abundance: NA; CDR3aa: CASSPTLLGTYEQYF; CDR3nt: TGTGCCAGCAGCCCGACCCTATTGGGGACCTACGAGCAGTACTTC
v_gene: TRBV4-1; d_gene: NA; j_gene: TRBJ2-7; abundance: many; CDR3aa: CASSHYNEQYF; CDR3nt: TGCGCCAGCAGCCACTACAACGAGCAGTACTTC
v_gene: TRBV7-8; d_gene: NA; j_gene: TRBJ2-5; abundance: many; CDR3aa: CASSLEGRVGQETQYF; CDR3nt: TGTGCCAGCAGCTTAGAGGGCCGGGTGGGCCAAGAGACCCAGTACTTC
v_gene: TRBV11-2; d_gene: NA; j_gene: TRBJ2-7; abundance: NA; CDR3aa: CASSDGTPAYEQYF; CDR3nt: TGTGCCAGCAGCGACGGGACGCCAGCCTACGAGCAGTACTTC
v_gene: TRBV20-1; d_gene: TRBD2; j_gene: TRBJ2-1; abundance: NA; CDR3aa: CSARDQLAGSNEQFF; CDR3nt: TGCAGTGCTAGAGATCAACTAGCGGGGAGCAATGAGCAGTTCTTC
v_gene: TRBV9; d_gene: NA; j_gene: TRBJ1-5; abundance: few; CDR3aa: CASSVGLDNQPQHF; CDR3nt: TGTGCCAGCAGCGTAGGGTTAGACAATCAGCCCCAGCATTTT
v_gene: TRBV5-1; d_gene: NA; j_gene: TRBJ1-1; abundance: NA; CDR3aa: CASSLVGDTEAFF; CDR3nt: TGCGCCAGCAGCTTGGTGGGGGACACTGAAGCTTTCTTT
v_gene: TRBV5-1; d_gene: TRBD2; j_gene: TRBJ2-3; abundance: NA; CDR3aa: CASSLASGATTDTQYF; CDR3nt: TGCGCCAGCAGCTTGGCTAGCGGGGCCACTACAGATACGCAGTATTTT
v_gene: TRBV10-3; d_gene: TRBD1; j_gene: TRBJ1-1; abundance: many; CDR3aa: CATRTGGGTEAFF; CDR3nt: TGTGCCACCCGGACAGGGGGTGGCACTGAAGCTTTCTTT
v_gene: TRBV7-7; d_gene: TRBD1; j_gene: TRBJ2-7; abundance: many; CDR3aa: CASSPRTGVSYEQYF; CDR3nt: TGTGCCAGCAGCCCGCGGACAGGGGTGTCCTACGAGCAGTACTTC
v_gene: TRBV7-3; d_gene: NA; j_gene: TRBJ1-1; abundance: few; CDR3aa: CASRQTVNTEAFF; CDR3nt: TGTGCCAGCAGGCAGACAGTGAACACTGAAGCTTTCTTT
v_gene: TRBV4-3; d_gene: TRBD1; j_gene: TRBJ1-6; abundance: NA; CDR3aa: CASSPETGAASPLHF; CDR3nt: TGCGCCAGCAGCCCAGAGACAGGGGCGGCTTCACCCCTCCACTTT
v_gene: TRBV5-4; d_gene: NA; j_gene: TRBJ1-1; abundance: NA; CDR3aa: CASSLEIRNTEAFF; CDR3nt: TGTGCCAGCAGCTTGGAAATTCGGAACACTGAAGCTTTCTTT
v_gene: TRBV18; d_gene: NA; j_gene: TRBJ1-1; abundance: NA; CDR3aa: CASSPIKGNTEAFF; CDR3nt: TGTGCCAGCTCACCGATAAAAGGGAACACTGAAGCTTTCTTT
v_gene: TRBV6-4; d_gene: NA; j_gene: TRBJ2-5; abundance: few; CDR3aa: CASIPHRDSFQETQYF; CDR3nt: TGTGCCAGCATCCCCCACCGGGACTCTTTCCAAGAGACCCAGTACTTC
v_gene: TRBV11-2; d_gene: NA; j_gene: TRBJ1-1; abundance: few; CDR3aa: CASSLGKVGGEAFF; CDR3nt: TGTGCCAGCAGCTTAGGCAAGGTCGGGGGAGAAGCTTTCTTT
v_gene: TRBV20-1; d_gene: TRBD2; j_gene: TRBJ2-3; abundance: many; CDR3aa: CSAPPMSAGGQYF; CDR3nt: TGCAGTGCCCCACCCATGTCGGCGGGGGGGCAGTATTTT
v_gene: TRBV7-6; d_gene: NA; j_gene: TRBJ2-2; abundance: NA; CDR3aa: CASSFSTRGGLMDTGELFF; CDR3nt: TGTGCCAGCAGCTTCTCCACAAGGGGGGGGCTGATGGACACCGGGGAGCTGTTTTTT
v_gene: TRBV7-9; d_gene: NA; j_gene: TRBJ2-3; abundance: many; CDR3aa: CASLGYTDSSTDTQYF; CDR3nt: TGTGCCAGCCTGGGATACACGGACAGCAGCACAGATACGCAGTATTTT
v_gene: TRBV29-1; d_gene: TRBD2; j_gene: TRBJ2-5; abundance: NA; CDR3aa: CSVGPWGLAQETQYF; CDR3nt: TGCAGCGTTGGTCCGTGGGGACTAGCGCAAGAGACCCAGTACTTC
v_gene: TRBV5-1; d_gene: NA; j_gene: TRBJ2-3; abundance: NA; CDR3aa: CASRRGAATPSTDTQYF; CDR3nt: TGCGCCAGCAGAAGGGGCGCGGCTACCCCTAGCACAGATACGCAGTATTTT
v_gene: TRBV9; d_gene: TRBD2; j_gene: TRBJ2-3; abundance: NA; CDR3aa: CASSASGRSTDTQYF; CDR3nt: TGTGCCAGCAGCGCTAGCGGGAGAAGCACAGATACGCAGTATTTT
v_gene: TRBV24-1; d_gene: NA; j_gene: TRBJ2-2; abundance: few; CDR3aa: CATSDRLAGELFF; CDR3nt: TGTGCCACCAGTGATCGACTAGCCGGGGAGCTGTTTTTT
v_gene: TRBV7-2; d_gene: NA; j_gene: TRBJ2-3; abundance: few; CDR3aa: CASGGRVGTDTQYF; CDR3nt: TGTGCCAGCGGGGGCCGCGTCGGCACAGATACGCAGTATTTT
v_gene: TRBV7-2; d_gene: TRBD1; j_gene: TRBJ1-1; abundance: few; CDR3aa: CASSLRDRGTEAFF; CDR3nt: TGTGCCAGCAGCTTAAGGGACAGGGGGACTGAAGCTTTCTTT
v_gene: TRBV12-3/TRBV12-4; d_gene: NA; j_gene: TRBJ1-1; abundance: many; CDR3aa: CASSFYMNTEAFF; CDR3nt: TGTGCCAGCAGCTTTTATATGAACACTGAAGCTTTCTTT
v_gene: TRBV5-5; d_gene: NA; j_gene: TRBJ2-1; abundance: few; CDR3aa: CASSSGHNEQFF; CDR3nt: TGTGCCAGCAGTTCGGGCCACAATGAGCAGTTCTTC
v_gene: TRBV7-2; d_gene: NA; j_gene: TRBJ2-3; abundance: NA; CDR3aa: CASSPARLDTQYF; CDR3nt: TGTGCCAGCAGCCCCGCGAGGTTAGATACGCAGTATTTT
v_gene: TRBV25-1; d_gene: TRBD1; j_gene: TRBJ2-1; abundance: few; CDR3aa: CASSPGTGSYNEQFF; CDR3nt: TGTGCCAGCAGCCCCGGGACAGGGTCCTACAATGAGCAGTTCTTC
v_gene: TRBV12-3/TRBV12-4; d_gene: TRBD1; j_gene: TRBJ2-1; abundance: NA; CDR3aa: CASSPTGGFNEQFF; CDR3nt: TGTGCCAGCAGCCCGACAGGGGGCTTCAATGAGCAGTTCTTC
v_gene: TRBV6-2/TRBV6-3; d_gene: NA; j_gene: TRBJ1-5; abundance: NA; CDR3aa: CASSHRAQPQHF; CDR3nt: TGTGCCAGCAGCCATCGAGCTCAGCCCCAGCATTTT